This TCR beta chain was captured by sequencing in a study of PD-L1 blockade in urothelial cancer (dated by TCRdb to about 2017). With regard to the full study: Therapy was started at some point between 2014 and 2016 for all patients, and atezolizumab 1,200 mg was administered intravenously every 3 weeks. Patients had an ECOG performance status of 0 or 1 and had received between 0 and 3 prior chemotherapy regimens. An exploratory multi-omic analysis was conducted of the somatic, immune and clinical correlates of response to PD-L1 blockade with atezolizumab in urothelial cancer. Blood samples yielded a median of around 150,000 T cells and some 80,000 unique TCRs, with median clonality approximately 0.08. Blood samples were analyzed at 3 weeks after treatment start (second dose) and at 6 weeks after treatment start. Pretreatment blood TCR-seq was available for about 30 patients, at least one posttreatment blood collection was obtained for about 24 patients, and tumor TCR-seq was available for about 24 patients. About 90% of the roughly 29 patients were males with bladder-origin urothelial cancer, and about 65% of the roughly 30 reported a prior smoking history. Pretreatment tumor samples, along with matched peripheral blood collected serially before and after atezolizumab treatment, underwent TCR sequencing. In the same patients who had TCR sequencing, pretreatment tumors also underwent whole exome sequencing and RNA sequencing. Nine patients achieved durable clinical benefit and 20 did not. Durable clinical benefit meant progression-free survival longer than 6 months, and TCR features were also tested against progression-free and overall survival. Overall study results and their limits: Improved progression-free and overall survival was associated with having pretreatment peripheral blood TCR clonality below the median. Among patients with durable benefit, tumor-associated TCR clones showed greater expansion in peripheral blood 3 weeks after treatment started (n ≈ 20, p = 0.022). Because the sample size was small (n ≈ 30) and many exploratory analyses were performed, the results are intended to be hypothesis-generating.

Synthetic TCR analog templates were spiked into each PCR to estimate absolute template abundance from read counts. The immunoSEQ assay was used to amplify TCRbeta CDR3 regions from genomic DNA with bias-controlled V and J gene primers. Sequencing of rearranged TCRbeta segments was performed at approximately 20X coverage. Under the source paper's analysis protocol: Clustering was used to correct sequencing errors, and CDR3s were annotated against IMGT to assign V, D and J genes. Downstream analyses used only productive TCRbeta rearrangements, leaving out any out-of-frame or stop-codon sequences. Clonality was computed as one minus Shannon entropy normalized by the log of the number of unique productive sequences. Fisher's exact test with Benjamini-Hochberg correction, using a cutoff of adjusted p below 0.01, was how clones that differed between time points or between blood and tumor were identified. As stored in TCRdb, this immuneACCESS dataset retains in-frame rearrangements with V and J assigned. A fraction of the clones does not appear; measured against another copy, unresolved V genes explain less than half of the discrepancy, and the remainder lacks a known reason. That table gives V, J and clone size, and the DNA gave D and trimming. This sample is represented by under 100,000 clones; 90% of them were singletons. Of the sample, 1.5% to 2% is held by the ten largest clones.

The time point label here, explained by the study, means: pretreatment peripheral blood. The cohort comprised more than 25 patients with locally advanced or metastatic urothelial carcinoma treated at Memorial Sloan Kettering on a trial protocol. Peripheral blood mononuclear cells were collected pretreatment and during treatment, with between 1 and 8 total time points per patient. The Qiagen DNeasy Blood extraction kit was used to purify genomic DNA from total PBMCs and tumor samples. PBMCs were collected pretreatment and during treatment, and were isolated and stored as previously described. Points on this clone: Its binding antigen is unknown. No much larger clone exists at a distance of one base, and base qualities are not known.

CDR1 SGHTA and CDR2 FQGNSA are derived from the germline V gene. V and J lose 1 base and 4 bases, and a span of 12 bases separates them. The CDR3 contains 15 residues, cysteine and phenylalanine counted. Left in the record is the CDR3 DNA by itself, 45 bases read in frame from the first base. The specimen was PBMCs, collected around atezolizumab (anti-PD-L1) treatment. Recombination connected TRBV7-2 to TRBJ2-3, with the D gene not confidently named. This TCR was sampled from a man aged 55 to 70 with urothelial cancer. The DNA sequence follows: TGTGCCAGCAGCTTAGTCCACGGCCAGGCAGATACGCAGTATTTT. Translated, it reads CASSLVHGQADTQYF.